The rows below give T cell receptor beta chains drawn from one sample of a study of cytomegalovirus exposure and HLA in healthy donors. TCRdb's copy holds only in-frame clones and misses some; the assay was immunoSEQ multiplex PCR. This sample has about 160,000 clones, with approximately 78% found just once. The sample comprised PBMCs. Receptors originate from a male donor in good health and CMV-seropositive. CDR3s include the opening cysteine and the closing phenylalanine or tryptophan. A D gene is named only where the DNA matches it firmly. Only some rows state a clone size, as once, few, many or a class for expanded clones.

TRBJ2-7,TRBD1,TRBV18,NA,TGTGCCAGCTCACTAGGACAGGGTTTATCCCCCTACGAGCAGTACTTC,CASSLGQGLSPYEQYF
TRBJ2-5,NA,TRBV4-3,NA,TGCGCCAGCAGCCAAGGGATAGCCGGCCGCTCGACCCAGTACTTC,CASSQGIAGRSTQYF
TRBJ1-1,NA,TRBV5-1,NA,TGCGCCAGCAGCCCGGGACAGAACACTGAAGCTTTCTTT,CASSPGQNTEAFF
TRBJ2-7,TRBD2,TRBV11-2,once,TGTGCCAGCAGCTCGTCCCGGGGGGGGAACGAGCAGTACTTC,CASSSSRGGNEQYF
TRBJ1-1,NA,TRBV18,NA,TGTGCCAGCTCACCAAATACGGCTGAGGGCACTGAAGCTTTCTTT,CASSPNTAEGTEAFF
TRBJ1-2,TRBD1,TRBV27,NA,TGTGCCAGCAGTCCCAGGACAGGCTATGGCTACACCTTC,CASSPRTGYGYTF
TRBJ1-1,NA,TRBV2,NA,TGTGCCAGCAGCCCCCCCAGGGACACTGAAGCTTTCTTT,CASSPPRDTEAFF
TRBJ2-4,TRBD1,TRBV5-1,few,TGCGCCAGCAGCTTGGCTATCGGGACAGCAAACATTCAGTACTTC,CASSLAIGTANIQYF
TRBJ2-1,NA,TRBV10-1,NA,TGCGCCAGCAGTGCCCAGTACAATGAGCAGTTCTTC,CASSAQYNEQFF
TRBJ2-5,NA,TRBV5-4,NA,TGTGCCAGCAGCTTGACGGGCCGTGGGACCGGGGGGACCCAGTACTTC,CASSLTGRGTGGTQYF
TRBJ1-3,TRBD1,TRBV5-6,NA,TGTGCCAGCAGCTTAACCCAACAGGGGCCTGGAAACACCATATATTTT,CASSLTQQGPGNTIYF
TRBJ2-7,NA,TRBV7-2,NA,TGTGCCAGCAGCTCCCCGGCAGGGCCCTACGAGCAGTACTTC,CASSSPAGPYEQYF
TRBJ1-3,NA,TRBV18,few,TGTGCCAGCTCACCAAGGGGTCTCTCTGGAAACACCATATATTTT,CASSPRGLSGNTIYF
TRBJ2-1,TRBD1,TRBV27,NA,TGTGCCAGCAGTCCCTGGACAGGGGGTTCCTACAATGAGCAGTTCTTC,CASSPWTGGSYNEQFF
TRBJ2-7,TRBD1,TRBV6-1,NA,TGTGCCAGCAGTGAGGGGACAGGGGACTACGAGCAGTACTTC,CASSEGTGDYEQYF
TRBJ1-6,TRBD1,TRBV14,NA,TGTGCCAGCAGCCAGGAAAACCGGGACAGGGCTTTTAGCTCCTATAATTCACCCCTCCACTTT,CASSQENRDRAFSSYNSPLHF
TRBJ2-7,TRBD1,TRBV6-5,NA,TGTGCCAGCAGTTACTATCCAGGGGGCTACGAGCAGTACTTC,CASSYYPGGYEQYF
TRBJ2-7,TRBD2,TRBV29-1,NA,TGCAGCGCAGGCCGGGGGGACGAGCAGTACTTC,CSAGRGDEQYF
TRBJ1-1,NA,TRBV7-2,few,TGTGCCAGCAGCTTAGCGGGGAGTCGGAACACTGAAGCTTTCTTT,CASSLAGSRNTEAFF
TRBJ2-7,NA,TRBV7-2,NA,TGTGCCAGCAGCCTTGGCACAGGGCCACTCTCCTACGAGCAGTACTTC,CASSLGTGPLSYEQYF